This T cell receptor (beta chain) came from a study of T-cell reconstitution after alpha-beta-depleted transplantation in children. This clonotype has at least ten counts. Preparing the TCRbeta library involved the use of unique molecular identifiers. TCRdb passed the PCR reads through MiXCR, listing each CDR3 protein once. The sample shows some 200,000 distinct CDR3 sequences, just over 14% of them seen only once. The CDR3 is 21 residues long. CDR1 is MNHEY and CDR2 is SVGEGT in the germline V gene. Losses at the gene ends were 2 bases for V and 4 bases for J; bases not matched to a gene: 21. This chain joins TRBV6-2 or TRBV6-3 and TRBJ2-1; TRBD2 agrees at 9 bases. The TCR sequence derives from a human donor who donated a stem cell graft to a child with acute lymphoblastic leukemia. The sample was PBMCs from the stem cell graft donor, taken from the stem cell graft. The CDR3 DNA is TGTGCCAGCAGTTACCCGCCCGGGACAGATATCCTTAGCGGGAGATACAATGAGCAGTTCTTC. Protein sequence: CASSYPPGTDILSGRYNEQFF.